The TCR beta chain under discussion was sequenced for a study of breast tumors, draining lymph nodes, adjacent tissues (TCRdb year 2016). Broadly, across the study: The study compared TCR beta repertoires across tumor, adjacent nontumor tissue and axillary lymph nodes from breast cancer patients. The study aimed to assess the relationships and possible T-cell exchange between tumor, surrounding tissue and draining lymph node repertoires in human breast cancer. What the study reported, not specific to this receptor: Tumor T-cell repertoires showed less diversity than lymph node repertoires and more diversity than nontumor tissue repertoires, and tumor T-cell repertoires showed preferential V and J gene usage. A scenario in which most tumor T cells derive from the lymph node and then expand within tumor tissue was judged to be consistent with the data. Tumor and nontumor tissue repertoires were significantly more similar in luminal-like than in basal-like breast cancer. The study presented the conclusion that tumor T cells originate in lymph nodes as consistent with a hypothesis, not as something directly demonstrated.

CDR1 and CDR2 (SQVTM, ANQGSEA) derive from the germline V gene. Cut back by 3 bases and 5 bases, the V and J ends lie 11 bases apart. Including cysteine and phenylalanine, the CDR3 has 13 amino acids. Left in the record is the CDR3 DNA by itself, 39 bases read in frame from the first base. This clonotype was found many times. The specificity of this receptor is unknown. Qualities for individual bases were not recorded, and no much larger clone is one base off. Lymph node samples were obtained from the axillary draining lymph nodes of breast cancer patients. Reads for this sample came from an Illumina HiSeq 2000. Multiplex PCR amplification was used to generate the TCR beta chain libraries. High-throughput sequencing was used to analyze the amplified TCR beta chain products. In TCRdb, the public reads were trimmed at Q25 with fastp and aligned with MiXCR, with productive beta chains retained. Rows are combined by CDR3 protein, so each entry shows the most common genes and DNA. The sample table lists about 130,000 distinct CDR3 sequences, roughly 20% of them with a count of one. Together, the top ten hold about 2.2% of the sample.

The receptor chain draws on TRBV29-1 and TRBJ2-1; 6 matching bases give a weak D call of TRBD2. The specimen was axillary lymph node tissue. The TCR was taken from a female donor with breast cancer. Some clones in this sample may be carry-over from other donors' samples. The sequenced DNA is TGCAGCGTTGAGAGGACTAACGACAATGAGCAGTTCTTC. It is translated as CSVERTNDNEQFF.